The 9 T cell receptor beta chains listed next were all sequenced from one sample in a study of blood T cell repertoires in COVID-19. TCRdb's table, derived via immunoSEQ multiplex PCR, lists solely in-frame clones and lacks some. The sample carries about 140,000 clones, about 89% recorded once. Source material: peripheral blood. The source is a man between 45 and 60 years old with active COVID-19.

The count of this clone is one. V and J are TRBV4-1 and TRBJ2-2, with 9 positions matching TRBD2. The length of the CDR3 is 19 residues. Germline CDR1 MGHRA, CDR2 YSYEKL. Germline trimming cut 0 bases from V and 3 bases from J; bases unmatched to any gene: 11. CDR3 in DNA: TGCGCCAGCAGCCAAGATTTTGGCGGGGGGGCCGCGTACACCGGGGAGCTGTTTTTT. Amino acid sequence: CASSQDFGGGAAYTGELFF.

This clone has only a few counts. The CDR3 DNA reads as TGTGCCAGCAGACAACCGGGACAGGGGAGGGGTAAAGAAAAACTGTTTTTT. Protein: CASRQPGQGRGKEKLFF. This chain connects TRBV2 to TRBJ1-4, with 10 nucleotides matching TRBD1. The germline gives CDR1 SNHLY, CDR2 FYNNEI. The length of the CDR3 is 17 residues. The junction had 15 bases not matched to a gene; V was cut back by 6 bases and J by 8 bases.

This clone was counted between two and nine times. The gene calls are TRBV19 and TRBJ2-1; 13 nucleotides match TRBD2. The CDR3 length is 13 residues. V was clipped by 6 bases and J by 7 bases; unmatched bases: 0. Germline V gene data show CDR1 as LNHDA and CDR2 as SQIVND (reference sequence). The CDR3: CASRTSGGNEQFF. The CDR3 bases are TGTGCCAGTAGGACTAGCGGGGGGAATGAGCAGTTCTTC.

In its sample, this clone was seen once. The V and J genes are TRBV5-6 and TRBJ1-2; D remains unclear. The V and J ends lost 4 bases and 5 bases respectively, with 9 bases between them. The CDR3 length is 12 residues. CDR1 is SGHDT, CDR2 YYEEEE, per germline. CDR3 bases: TGTGCCAGCAGCCCGAACCAGTATGGCTACACCTTC. This sequence encodes CASSPNQYGYTF.

J is TRBJ2-7 and V is TRBV6-2 or TRBV6-3; D perhaps matches TRBD1 (7 bases). Germline CDR1 is MNHEY and CDR2 is SVGEGT. V was clipped by 5 bases and J by 5 bases, with 19 bases between them. The CDR3 covers 15 residues. In DNA form, the CDR3 reads TGTGCCAGCAGTCCAGACGGAGGGGGCCGGGACGAGCAGTACTTC. Its protein product is CASSPDGGGRDEQYF.

The chain recombines TRBV9 with TRBJ1-6, with TRBD1 identical over 9 bases. Looked up from germline, CDR1 is SGDLS and CDR2 is YYNGEE. V was clipped by 3 bases and J by 1 base; unmatched bases: 5. The CDR3 loop spans 17 amino acids. In DNA, the CDR3 is TGTGCCAGCAGCGAGGGACAGGGTAGTTCCTATAATTCACCCCTCCACTTT. It specifies CASSEGQGSSYNSPLHF. The full variable domain, rest sourced from reference TRBV9 and TRBJ1-6, is DSGVTQTPKHLITATGQRVTLRCSPRSGDLSVYWYQQSLDQGLQFLIQYYNGEERAKGNILERFSAQQFPDLHSELNLSSLELGDSALYFCASSEGQGSSYNSPLHFGNGTRLTVT.

The V call is TRBV10-3, the J call TRBJ1-2, with unresolved D. CDR1 is ENHRY, CDR2 SYGVKD, per germline. Trimming cost V 3 bases and J 4 bases, with 9 bases left between them. This CDR3 has 13 residues. The CDR3 loop reads CAISELTLYGYTF. The CDR3, as DNA: TGTGCCATCAGTGAATTGACACTCTATGGCTACACCTTC.

This clone was observed a single time. V and J are TRBV11-2 and TRBJ2-7; unclear D gene. Trimming cost V 5 bases and J 3 bases, with 5 bases left between them. Germline CDR1 SGHAT, CDR2 FQNNGV. This CDR3 region has 11 residues. The DNA for the CDR3 is TGTGCCAGCAGCCCCTACTACGAGCAGTACTTC. Encoded protein: CASSPYYEQYF.

This clone was counted between two and nine times. The V and J genes are TRBV25-1 and TRBJ1-2; 9 bases match TRBD1. V gave up 8 bases and J gave up 1 base; unmatched junction bases: 2. Germline V gene data show CDR1 as MGHDK and CDR2 as SYGVNS. The CDR3 is made up of 13 amino acids. In DNA form, the CDR3 reads TGTGCCAGCGGGACAGGGTTTAACTATGGCTACACCTTC. It yields the protein CASGTGFNYGYTF.